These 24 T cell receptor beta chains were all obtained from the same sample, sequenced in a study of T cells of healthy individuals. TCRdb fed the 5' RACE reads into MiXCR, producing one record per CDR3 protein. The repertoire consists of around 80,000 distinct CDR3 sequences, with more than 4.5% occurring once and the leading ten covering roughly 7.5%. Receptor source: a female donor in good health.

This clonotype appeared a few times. CDR3 residues: CSVELGVNTEAFF. The CDR3, as DNA: TGCAGCGTTGAATTAGGTGTGAACACTGAAGCTTTCTTT. The rearrangement joins TRBV29-1 to TRBJ1-1; D ambiguous. The CDR3 has 13 residues. From germline, CDR1 is SQVTM and CDR2 ANQGSEA. V was pared by 2 bases and J by 0 bases, with 7 bases between.

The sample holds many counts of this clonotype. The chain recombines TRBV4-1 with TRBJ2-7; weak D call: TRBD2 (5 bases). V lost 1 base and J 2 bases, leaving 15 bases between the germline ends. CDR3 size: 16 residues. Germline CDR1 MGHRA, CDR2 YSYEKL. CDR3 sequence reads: CASSQVRTGLTYEQYF. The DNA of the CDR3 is TGCGCCAGCAGCCAAGTCCGTACCGGACTTACCTACGAGCAGTACTTC.

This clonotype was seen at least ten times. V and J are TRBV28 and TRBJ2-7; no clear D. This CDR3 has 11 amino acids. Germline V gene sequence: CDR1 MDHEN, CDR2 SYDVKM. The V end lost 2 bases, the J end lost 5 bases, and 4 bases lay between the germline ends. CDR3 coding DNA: TGTGCCAGCAGTTTAATCCACGAGCAGTACTTC. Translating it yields CASSLIHEQYF.

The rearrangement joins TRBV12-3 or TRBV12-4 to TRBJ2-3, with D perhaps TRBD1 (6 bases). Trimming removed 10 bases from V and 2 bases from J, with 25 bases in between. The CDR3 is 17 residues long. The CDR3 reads CAIPNDQQGRDTDTQYF. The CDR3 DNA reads TGTGCCATCCCAAATGACCAACAGGGAAGGGACACAGATACGCAGTATTTT.

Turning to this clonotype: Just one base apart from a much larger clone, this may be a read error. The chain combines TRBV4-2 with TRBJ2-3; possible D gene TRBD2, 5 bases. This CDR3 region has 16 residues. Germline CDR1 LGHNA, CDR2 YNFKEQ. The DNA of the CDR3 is TGTGCCAGCAGCCAAGGGACTTTACGAAGCACAGCTACGCAGTATTTT. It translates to CASSQGTLRSTATQYF.

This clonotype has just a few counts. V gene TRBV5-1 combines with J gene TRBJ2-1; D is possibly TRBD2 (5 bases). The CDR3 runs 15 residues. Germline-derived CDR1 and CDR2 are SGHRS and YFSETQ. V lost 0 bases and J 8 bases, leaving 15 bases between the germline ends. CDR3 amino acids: CASSLGGSFLDEQFF. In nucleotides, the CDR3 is TGCGCCAGCAGCTTGGGCGGGTCTTTTCTTGATGAGCAGTTCTTC.

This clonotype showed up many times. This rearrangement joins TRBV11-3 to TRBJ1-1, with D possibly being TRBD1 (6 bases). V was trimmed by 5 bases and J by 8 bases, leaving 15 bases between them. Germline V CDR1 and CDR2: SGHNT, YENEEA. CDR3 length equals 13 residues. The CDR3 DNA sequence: TGTGCCAGCAGCGGACAGCACAGCGACGAAGCTTTCTTT. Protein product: CASSGQHSDEAFF.

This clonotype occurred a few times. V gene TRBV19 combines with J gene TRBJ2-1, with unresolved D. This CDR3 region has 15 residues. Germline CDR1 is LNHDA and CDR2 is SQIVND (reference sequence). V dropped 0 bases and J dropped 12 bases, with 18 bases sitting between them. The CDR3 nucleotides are TGTGCCAGTAGTATAGATCTAGGTAGTTCAGTGGGGCAGTTCTTC. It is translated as CASSIDLGSSVGQFF. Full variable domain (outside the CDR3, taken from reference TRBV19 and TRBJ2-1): DGGITQSPKYLFRKEGQNVTLSCEQNLNHDAMYWYRQDPGQGLRLIYYSQIVNDFQKGDIAEGYSVSREKKESFPLTVTSAQKNPTAFYLCASSIDLGSSVGQFFGPGTRLTVL.

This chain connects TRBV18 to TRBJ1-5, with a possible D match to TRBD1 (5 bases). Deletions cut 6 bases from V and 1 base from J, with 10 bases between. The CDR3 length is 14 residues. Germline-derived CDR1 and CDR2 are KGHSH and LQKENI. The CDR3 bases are TGTGCCAGCTCCCCAGGGTCAAGCAATCAGCCCCAGCATTTT. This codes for CASSPGSSNQPQHF.

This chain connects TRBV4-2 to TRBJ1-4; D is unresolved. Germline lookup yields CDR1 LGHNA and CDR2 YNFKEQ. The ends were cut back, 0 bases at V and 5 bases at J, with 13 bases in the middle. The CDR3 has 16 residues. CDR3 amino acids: CASSQDVGRLNEKLFF. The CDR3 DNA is TGTGCCAGCAGCCAAGATGTAGGCAGATTAAATGAAAAACTGTTTTTT.

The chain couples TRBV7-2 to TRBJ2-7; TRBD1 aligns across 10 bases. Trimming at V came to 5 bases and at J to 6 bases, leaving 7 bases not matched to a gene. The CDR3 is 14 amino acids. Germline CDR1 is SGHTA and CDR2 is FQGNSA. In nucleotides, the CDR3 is TGTGCCAGCAGCAAAGGACAGGGGGTCGGCGAGCAGTACTTC. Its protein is CASSKGQGVGEQYF.

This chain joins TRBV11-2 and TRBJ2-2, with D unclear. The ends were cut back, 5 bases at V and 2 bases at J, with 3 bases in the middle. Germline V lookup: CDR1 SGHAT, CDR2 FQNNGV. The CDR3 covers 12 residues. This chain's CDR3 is CASSTNTGELFF. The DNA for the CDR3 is TGTGCCAGCAGCACAAACACCGGGGAGCTGTTTTTT.

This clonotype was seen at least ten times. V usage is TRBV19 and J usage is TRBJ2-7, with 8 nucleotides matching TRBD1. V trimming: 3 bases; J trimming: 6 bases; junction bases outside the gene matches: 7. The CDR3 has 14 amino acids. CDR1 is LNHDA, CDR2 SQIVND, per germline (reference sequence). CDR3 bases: TGTGCCAGTAGTATCAGCCAGGGGGCATCCGAGCAGTACTTC. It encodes CASSISQGASEQYF. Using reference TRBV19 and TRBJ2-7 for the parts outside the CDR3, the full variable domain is DGGITQSPKYLFRKEGQNVTLSCEQNLNHDAMYWYRQDPGQGLRLIYYSQIVNDFQKGDIAEGYSVSREKKESFPLTVTSAQKNPTAFYLCASSISQGASEQYFGPGTRLTVT.

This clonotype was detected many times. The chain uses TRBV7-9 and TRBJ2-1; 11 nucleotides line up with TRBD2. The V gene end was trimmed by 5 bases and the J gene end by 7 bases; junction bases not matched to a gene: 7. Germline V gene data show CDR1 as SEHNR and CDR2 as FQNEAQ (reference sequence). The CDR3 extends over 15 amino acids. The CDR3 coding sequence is TGTGCCAGCAGCAATGTTTGGACTAGCGGGAATGAGCAGTTCTTC. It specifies CASSNVWTSGNEQFF.

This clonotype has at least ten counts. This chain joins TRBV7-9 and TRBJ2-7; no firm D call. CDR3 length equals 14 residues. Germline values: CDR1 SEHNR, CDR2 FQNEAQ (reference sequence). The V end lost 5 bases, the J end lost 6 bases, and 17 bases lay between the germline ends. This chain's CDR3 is CASSPRPPPGEQYF. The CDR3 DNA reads TGTGCCAGCAGCCCCCGTCCTCCACCGGGCGAGCAGTACTTC.

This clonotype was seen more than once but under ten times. The CDR3 loop is CASSFRGGEEAFF. For the CDR3, the DNA is TGCGCCAGCAGCTTCCGAGGTGGGGAAGAAGCTTTCTTT. This rearrangement joins TRBV5-1 to TRBJ1-1; no reliable D call. Germline CDR1 reads SGHRS; CDR2 reads YFSETQ. The CDR3 runs to 13 residues. The V end lost 2 bases, the J end lost 8 bases, and 13 bases lay between the germline ends.

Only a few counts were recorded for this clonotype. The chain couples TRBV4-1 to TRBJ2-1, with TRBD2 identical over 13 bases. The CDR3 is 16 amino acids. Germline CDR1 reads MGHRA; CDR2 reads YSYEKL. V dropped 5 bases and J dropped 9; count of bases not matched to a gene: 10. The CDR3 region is CASSSWTSGSSGEQFF. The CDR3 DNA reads TGCGCCAGCAGCTCGTGGACTAGCGGGAGTAGTGGTGAGCAGTTCTTC.

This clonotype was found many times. The CDR3 DNA is TGTGCCAGCAGTCCGACAGGGGGCTCTGGGGCCAACGTCCTGACTTTC. Its protein product is CASSPTGGSGANVLTF. The V call is TRBV6-5, the J call TRBJ2-6; 9 bases align to TRBD1. The V segment lost 5 bases and the J segment 0 bases; nucleotides outside the gene matches: 2. The germline V gene encodes CDR1 MNHEY and CDR2 SVGAGI. The CDR3 extends over 16 amino acids.

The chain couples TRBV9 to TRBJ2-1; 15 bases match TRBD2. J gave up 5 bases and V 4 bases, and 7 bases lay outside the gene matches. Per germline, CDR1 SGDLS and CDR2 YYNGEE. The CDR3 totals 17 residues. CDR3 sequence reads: CASSIPGLAGGDNEQFF. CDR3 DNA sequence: TGTGCCAGCAGCATACCGGGACTAGCGGGAGGCGACAATGAGCAGTTCTTC.

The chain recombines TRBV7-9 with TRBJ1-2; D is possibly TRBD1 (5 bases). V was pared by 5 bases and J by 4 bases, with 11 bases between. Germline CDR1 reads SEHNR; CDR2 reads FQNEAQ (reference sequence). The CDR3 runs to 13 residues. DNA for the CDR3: TGTGCCAGCAGCCCCGGGGGAGGCTATGGCTACACCTTC. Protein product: CASSPGGGYGYTF.

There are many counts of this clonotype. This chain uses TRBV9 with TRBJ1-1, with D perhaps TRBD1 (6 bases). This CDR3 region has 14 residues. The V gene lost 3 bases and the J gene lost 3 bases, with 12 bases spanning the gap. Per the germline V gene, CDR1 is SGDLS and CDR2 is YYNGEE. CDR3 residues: CASSDRVEDTEAFF. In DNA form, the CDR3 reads TGTGCCAGCAGCGACAGGGTCGAGGACACTGAAGCTTTCTTT.

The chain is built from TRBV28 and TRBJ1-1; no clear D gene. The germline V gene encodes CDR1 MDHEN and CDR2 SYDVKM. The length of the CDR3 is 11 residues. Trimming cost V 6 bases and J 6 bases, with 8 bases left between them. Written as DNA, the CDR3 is TGTGCCAGCAGCCAAATATCTGAAGCTTTCTTT. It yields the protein CASSQISEAFF.

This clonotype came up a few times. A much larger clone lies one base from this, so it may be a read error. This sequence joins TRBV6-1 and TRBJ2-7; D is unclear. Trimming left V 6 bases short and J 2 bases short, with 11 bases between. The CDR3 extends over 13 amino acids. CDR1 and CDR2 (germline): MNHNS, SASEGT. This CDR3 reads CASSPDGTYEQYF. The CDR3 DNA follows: TGTGCCAGCAGCCCGGACGGAACCTACGAGCAGTACTTC.

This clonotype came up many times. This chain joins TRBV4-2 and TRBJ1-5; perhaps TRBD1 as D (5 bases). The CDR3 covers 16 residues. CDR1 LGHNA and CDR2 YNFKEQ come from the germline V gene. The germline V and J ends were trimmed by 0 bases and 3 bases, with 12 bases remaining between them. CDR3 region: CASSQENPGTNQPQHF. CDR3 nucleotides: TGTGCCAGCAGCCAAGAAAACCCAGGGACCAATCAGCCCCAGCATTTT.